Shown below are 16 T cell receptor beta chains from a single sample sequenced in a study of cytomegalovirus exposure and HLA in healthy donors. Sequencing used immunoSEQ multiplex PCR; TCRdb keeps in-frame clones, though not all of them. Of fewer than 60,000 clones in the sample, 85% to 95% were seen once. Sequencing was carried out using PBMCs. These receptors all come from a woman younger than 35 in good health and CMV-seropositive.

The V and J genes are TRBV12-5 and TRBJ2-1; 12 nucleotides line up with TRBD1. In germline, CDR1 is LGHNT, CDR2 FRNRAP. The CDR3 length is 19 residues. The V segment lost 3 bases and the J segment 2 bases; nucleotides outside the gene matches: 11. The CDR3 loop is CASGFQGQGASGPYNEQFF. The CDR3 nucleotides are TGTGCTAGTGGTTTTCAGGGACAGGGGGCCAGCGGGCCCTACAATGAGCAGTTCTTC.

The chain joins TRBV9 to TRBJ2-3; 8 bases agree with TRBD2. Germline values: CDR1 SGDLS, CDR2 YYNGEE. This CDR3 spans 13 amino acids. V was clipped by 7 bases and J by 7 bases; unmatched bases: 8. The CDR3 coding sequence is TGTGCCAGCTCTTCGGGGGGGGTTTATACGCAGTATTTT. Encoded protein: CASSSGGVYTQYF. The full variable domain, its missing parts supplied by reference TRBV9 and TRBJ2-3, is DSGVTQTPKHLITATGQRVTLRCSPRSGDLSVYWYQQSLDQGLQFLIQYYNGEERAKGNILERFSAQQFPDLHSELNLSSLELGDSALYFCASSSGGVYTQYFGPGTRLTVL.

The J gene is TRBJ2-5, the V gene TRBV11-2; D is undetermined. CDR1 is SGHAT and CDR2 is FQNNGV in the germline V gene. Trimming shortened V by 0 bases and J by 6 bases, and 5 bases separated the two germline ends. There are 12 residues in the CDR3. CDR3 in amino acids: CASSLDGQTQYF. DNA of the CDR3: TGTGCCAGCAGCTTAGATGGCCAGACCCAGTACTTC.

This clone came up once. The chain uses TRBV7-3 and TRBJ2-5; TRBD2 matches at 8 bases. CDR3 length equals 17 residues. The V and J ends lost 5 bases and 4 bases, in that order; junction bases with no gene match: 15. Per germline, CDR1 SGHTA and CDR2 FQGTGA. The CDR3 bases are TGTGCCAGCAGCGCCGGGCGGACTAGCCGCCTCCGAGAGACCCAGTACTTC. It specifies CASSAGRTSRLRETQYF. The entire variable domain, with the rest obtained from reference TRBV7-3 and TRBJ2-5, is as follows: GAGVSQTPSNKVTEKGKYVELRCDPISGHTALYWYRQSLGQGPEFLIYFQGTGAADDSGLPNDRFFAVRPEGSVSTLKIQRTERGDSAVYLCASSAGRTSRLRETQYFGPGTRLLVL.

This rearrangement joins TRBV4-2 to TRBJ1-2; TRBD1 is a possible D gene (6 bases). This CDR3 has 16 residues. Germline CDR1 is LGHNA and CDR2 is YNFKEQ. The V gene lost 1 base and the J gene lost 8 bases, with 20 bases spanning the gap. The CDR3 spells CASSQVPGDPLGGYTF. In nucleotides, the CDR3 is TGTGCCAGCAGCCAAGTTCCAGGGGACCCCCTCGGGGGCTACACCTTC.

The rearrangement uses TRBV28 and TRBJ2-7; D unresolved. The CDR3 has 14 amino acids. The germline V and J ends were trimmed by 2 bases and 7 bases, with 15 bases remaining between them. Germline CDR1 is MDHEN and CDR2 is SYDVKM. The CDR3, as DNA: TGTGCCAGCAGTTTACTATCCTACCCACGGGAGCAGTACTTC. It codes for CASSLLSYPREQYF.

This clone was picked up one time. The chain uses TRBV4-1 and TRBJ2-7, with 9 bases matching TRBD2. CDR3 size: 19 residues. With 0 bases clipped from V and 0 bases from J, the junction kept 12 bases outside the gene matches. Germline CDR1 and CDR2: MGHRA and YSYEKL. CDR3 sequence (DNA): TGCGCCAGCAGCCAAGAGCGCCTGGGGCTAGCGGGAAGCTCCTACGAGCAGTACTTC. Protein sequence: CASSQERLGLAGSSYEQYF.

This sequence joins TRBV27 and TRBJ1-1; the D gene is possibly TRBD1 (5 bases). Germline assignment: CDR1 MNHEY and CDR2 SMNVEV (reference sequence). The V gene lost 10 bases and the J gene lost 1 base, with 13 bases spanning the gap. The CDR3 has 13 amino acids. DNA for the CDR3: TGTGCCACCTGGGGGGGTGCGAACACTGAAGCTTTCTTT. Its translation is CATWGGANTEAFF.

The rearrangement joins TRBV30 to TRBJ2-7; TRBD2 is a possible D gene (7 bases). Germline loops: CDR1 GTSNPN, CDR2 SVGIG (reference sequence). V lost 8 bases, J lost 4 bases, and 30 bases lay in between. CDR3 length: 17 amino acids. The CDR3 protein is CAGGATGLRDSTYEQYF. The CDR3 coding sequence is TGTGCCGGGGGGGCAACAGGGCTCCGGGACTCAACATACGAGCAGTACTTC.

The rearrangement uses TRBV7-2 and TRBJ1-2; D is undetermined. Germline values: CDR1 SGHTA, CDR2 FQGNSA. The ends were cut back, 4 bases at V and 1 base at J, with 10 bases in the middle. The length of the CDR3 is 14 residues. Here the CDR3 DNA reads TGTGCCAGCAGCTCCTCAACAGTTAACTATGGCTACACCTTC. Translation: CASSSSTVNYGYTF.

The chain joins TRBV11-3 to TRBJ2-3; 11 nucleotides align to TRBD2. The CDR3 runs 19 residues. J gave up 0 bases and V 1 base, and 9 bases lay outside the gene matches. Germline loops: CDR1 SGHNT, CDR2 YENEEA. CDR3 nucleotide sequence: TGTGCCAGCAGCTTAGGTCTGGCGTGGACTAGCGGGAGCACAGATACGCAGTATTTT. Encoded protein: CASSLGLAWTSGSTDTQYF.

The chain combines TRBV25-1 with TRBJ1-4; no firm D call. The ends were cut back, 8 bases at V and 0 bases at J, with 10 bases in the middle. Germline-derived CDR1 and CDR2 are MGHDK and SYGVNS. The CDR3 has 14 amino acids. The CDR3 DNA follows: TGTGCCAGCGCTGCGGGAGCAACTAATGAAAAACTGTTTTTT. It codes for CASAAGATNEKLFF.

This clone was seen a handful of times. The genes are TRBV5-4 and TRBJ2-3; no clear D. Trimming removed 6 bases from V and 1 base from J, with 9 bases in between. Germline V gene data show CDR1 as SGHNT and CDR2 as YYREEE (reference sequence). There are 13 residues in the CDR3. The CDR3 protein is CASKTAGTDTQYF. The CDR3 DNA sequence: TGTGCCAGCAAAACAGCCGGCACAGATACGCAGTATTTT.

This chain uses TRBV4-2 with TRBJ2-7, with 7 bases fitting TRBD2. This CDR3 comprises 16 residues. With V trimmed by 0 bases and J by 5 bases, 10 bases remained unmatched. Germline V gene sequence: CDR1 LGHNA, CDR2 YNFKEQ. DNA of the CDR3: TGTGCCAGCAGCCAAGAGGCGGGAGAGAGGATCGACGAGCAGTACTTC. This translates into CASSQEAGERIDEQYF.

The genes are TRBV10-3 and TRBJ1-5; 9 positions agree with TRBD1. The length of the CDR3 is 17 residues. V lost 5 bases to trimming and J lost 2 bases; unmatched junction nucleotides: 10. Germline values: CDR1 ENHRY, CDR2 SYGVKD. The CDR3 DNA sequence: TGTGCCATCAGTTGGGGACAGGGAGAATGGGGCAATCAGCCCCAGCATTTT. Translating gives CAISWGQGEWGNQPQHF.

V usage is TRBV7-2 and J usage is TRBJ2-7, with 12 bases fitting TRBD2. V shed 0 bases and J 6 bases; nucleotides not matched to a gene: 3. This CDR3 region has 15 residues. In germline, CDR1 is SGHTA, CDR2 FQGNSA. CDR3 in DNA: TGTGCCAGCAGCTTAGCGCTAGCGGGAGGGCTCGAGCAGTACTTC. Translating gives CASSLALAGGLEQYF.